The 14 T cell receptor beta chains presented below share a single source sample, sequenced in a study of blood T cell repertoires in COVID-19. Sequencing used immunoSEQ multiplex PCR; TCRdb keeps in-frame clones, though not all of them. The table records roughly 150,000 clones, 60% to 85% of them present only once. The sequenced material came from peripheral blood. Source of these receptors: a woman aged 55 to 70 with COVID-19, enrolled during active disease.

The chain has TRBV7-9 and TRBJ2-3, with 9 bases aligning to TRBD2. The CDR3 has 15 residues. Trimming took 5 bases from V and 4 from J; bases not matched to a gene: 7. CDR1 and CDR2 from the germline V gene are SEHNR and FQNEAQ (reference sequence). The CDR3 DNA reads TGTGCCAGCAGCCCTGCGGGAGGGCCGGCAGATACGCAGTATTTT. It is translated as CASSPAGGPADTQYF.

This clone has more than one count but fewer than ten. The chain has TRBV25-1 and TRBJ2-7; 12 nucleotides align to TRBD2. The CDR3 runs 13 residues. Germline CDR1 and CDR2: MGHDK and SYGVNS. V shed 6 bases, J shed 5 bases, and the junction held 2 bases outside the gene matches. This chain's CDR3 is CASSGLAGNEQYF. The DNA for the CDR3 is TGTGCCAGCAGCGGACTAGCGGGAAACGAGCAGTACTTC.

This chain uses TRBV7-9 with TRBJ1-1; 10 positions match TRBD1. This CDR3 comprises 14 residues. Germline trimming cut 10 bases from V and 4 bases from J; bases unmatched to any gene: 9. CDR1 and CDR2 (germline): SEHNR, FQNEAQ (reference sequence). In DNA, the CDR3 is TGTGCCATAAAAGGGGACAGGGGTATCACTGAAGCTTTCTTT. Protein: CAIKGDRGITEAFF.

The chain employs TRBV5-1 and TRBJ1-2; 7 nucleotides match TRBD1. CDR3 size: 14 residues. V was pared by 4 bases and J by 4 bases, with 7 bases of the junction left unmatched. From germline, CDR1 is SGHRS and CDR2 YFSETQ. The CDR3 bases are TGCGCCAGCAGCCTCTCTGACAGGGCCTATGGCTACACCTTC. This sequence encodes CASSLSDRAYGYTF. Supplemented by reference TRBV5-1 and TRBJ1-2, the full variable domain reads KAGVTQTPRYLIKTRGQQVTLSCSPISGHRSVSWYQQTPGQGLQFLFEYFSETQRNKGNFPGRFSGRQFSNSRSEMNVSTLELGDSALYLCASSLSDRAYGYTFGSGTRLTVV.

V gene TRBV2 combines with J gene TRBJ1-5; D is unclear. Trimming took off 6 bases at V and 0 bases at J, with 6 bases between the two ends. The CDR3 spans 13 residues. Germline V gives CDR1 SNHLY, CDR2 FYNNEI. In DNA, the CDR3 is TGTGCCAGCAGCGCCTATAGCAATCAGCCCCAGCATTTT. Residues: CASSAYSNQPQHF. Filled out from reference TRBV2 and TRBJ1-5, the complete variable domain reads EPEVTQTPSHQVTQMGQEVILRCVPISNHLYFYWYRQILGQKVEFLVSFYNNEISEKSEIFDDQFSVERPDGSNFTLKIRSTKLEDSAMYFCASSAYSNQPQHFGDGTRLSIL.

CDR3 sequence: CASSLGGSSYGYTF. Here the CDR3 DNA reads TGTGCCAGCAGCTTAGGGGGCAGTTCTTATGGCTACACCTTC. The chain carries TRBV11-1 and TRBJ1-2, with D possibly being TRBD1 (5 bases). V dropped 1 base and J dropped 5 bases, with 11 bases sitting between them. Germline V gene lookup returns CDR1 SGHAT and CDR2 FQDESV (reference sequence). This CDR3 is 14 amino acids long. The full variable domain, in which reference TRBV11-1 and TRBJ1-2 provide the parts outside the CDR3, is EAEVAQSPRYKITEKSQAVAFWCDPISGHATLYWYRQILGQGPELLVQFQDESVVDDSQLPKDRFSAERLKGVDSTLKIQPAELGDSAMYLCASSLGGSSYGYTFGSGTRLTVV.

V is TRBV5-1 and J is TRBJ2-2; 8 bases fit TRBD2. The germline gives CDR1 SGHRS, CDR2 YFSETQ. The CDR3 length is 17 residues. J was trimmed by 3 bases and V by 0 bases; bases with no gene match: 7. Here the CDR3 reads CASSLVGPGGDTGELFF. DNA of the CDR3: TGCGCCAGCAGCTTGGTGGGTCCGGGAGGGGACACCGGGGAGCTGTTTTTT.

CDR3 loop: CASSGGQGWSNQPQHF. The CDR3 nucleotides are TGTGCCAGCAGTGGCGGACAGGGGTGGAGCAATCAGCCCCAGCATTTT. The V gene is TRBV2, the J gene TRBJ1-5; TRBD1 aligns across 9 bases. This CDR3 spans 16 amino acids. Germline loops: CDR1 SNHLY, CDR2 FYNNEI. V lost 4 bases, J lost 1 base, and 5 bases stayed unmatched.

The chain has TRBV6-6 and TRBJ2-7, with 10 bases fitting TRBD1. The CDR3 has 16 amino acids. Losses at the gene ends were 2 bases for V and 0 bases for J; bases not matched to a gene: 4. Germline CDR1 is MNHNY and CDR2 is SVGAGI (reference sequence). The CDR3 coding sequence is TGTGCCAGCAGTTACCGGACAGGGGGGCACTCCTACGAGCAGTACGTC. Its protein is CASSYRTGGHSYEQYV.

This sequence joins TRBV7-9 and TRBJ2-7; D gene unclear. In germline, CDR1 is SEHNR, CDR2 FQNEAQ (reference sequence). Trimming shortened V by 3 bases and J by 2 bases, and 8 bases separated the two germline ends. This CDR3 is 13 amino acids long. CDR3 loop: CASSLGRTYEQYV. The CDR3 DNA reads TGTGCCAGCAGCTTGGGCCGAACCTACGAGCAGTACGTC.

This clone was detected only once. This chain joins TRBV16 and TRBJ1-2, with D possibly TRBD1 on 5 matching bases. The CDR3 length is 13 residues. CDR1 is KGHSY and CDR2 is FQNENV in the germline V gene. V shed 2 bases and J shed 8 bases, with 12 bases lying between them. CDR3 coding DNA: TGTGCCAGCAGCCAAGGGCAGGGAGGGGGCTACACCTTC. Amino acid sequence: CASSQGQGGGYTF.

V is TRBV2 and J is TRBJ1-2, with D possibly TRBD1 on 5 matching bases. V gave up 5 bases and J gave up 4 bases, with 14 bases separating them. This CDR3 is 14 amino acids long. Germline CDR1 SNHLY, CDR2 FYNNEI. The CDR3 sequence is CASSIIDSLYGYTF. CDR3 coding DNA: TGTGCCAGCAGTATAATTGACAGTCTCTATGGCTACACCTTC. The full variable domain, its missing parts supplied by reference TRBV2 and TRBJ1-2, is EPEVTQTPSHQVTQMGQEVILRCVPISNHLYFYWYRQILGQKVEFLVSFYNNEISEKSEIFDDQFSVERPDGSNFTLKIRSTKLEDSAMYFCASSIIDSLYGYTFGSGTRLTVV.

This clone was counted a single time. The V and J genes are TRBV2 and TRBJ2-2, with TRBD1 matching 7 bases. Germline V gives CDR1 SNHLY, CDR2 FYNNEI. J gave up 4 bases and V 9 bases, and 8 bases lay outside the gene matches. This CDR3 has 14 residues. The CDR3 sequence is CARKGASGTGELFF. The CDR3 DNA reads TGTGCCAGGAAGGGGGCGAGTGGCACCGGGGAGCTGTTTTTT.

This clone came up once. DNA of the CDR3: TGTGCCTTCCAACAGGGGATTAATGAAAAACTGTTTTTT. It yields the protein CAFQQGINEKLFF. The gene calls are TRBV21-1 and TRBJ1-4; the table's D call, TRBD1, was not checked against the DNA. TRBV21-1 is a pseudogene locus. The CDR3 consists of 13 residues.